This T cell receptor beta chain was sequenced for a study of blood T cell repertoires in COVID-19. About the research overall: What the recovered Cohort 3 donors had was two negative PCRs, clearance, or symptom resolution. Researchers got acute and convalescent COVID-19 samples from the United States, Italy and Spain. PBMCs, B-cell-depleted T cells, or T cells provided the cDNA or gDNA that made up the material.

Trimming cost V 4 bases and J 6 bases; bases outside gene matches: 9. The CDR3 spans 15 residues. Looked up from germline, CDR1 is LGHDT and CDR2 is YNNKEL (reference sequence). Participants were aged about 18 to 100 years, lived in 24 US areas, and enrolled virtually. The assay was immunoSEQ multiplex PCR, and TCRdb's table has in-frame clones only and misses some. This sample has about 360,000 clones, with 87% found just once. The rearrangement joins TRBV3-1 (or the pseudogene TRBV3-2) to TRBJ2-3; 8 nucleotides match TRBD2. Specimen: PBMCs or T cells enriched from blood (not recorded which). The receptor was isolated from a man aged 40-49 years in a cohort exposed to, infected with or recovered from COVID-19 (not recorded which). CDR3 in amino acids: CASSLLTSGGDTQYF. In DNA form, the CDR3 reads TGTGCCAGCAGCCTTCTCACTAGCGGAGGGGATACGCAGTATTTT.